The 28 T cell receptor beta chains given below trace back to one sample, sequenced in a study of T-cell reconstitution after alpha-beta-depleted transplantation in children. TCRbeta library preparation incorporated unique molecular identifiers. A single record per CDR3 protein comes from TCRdb applying MiXCR to the PCR reads. The data hold 350,000 to 450,000 distinct CDR3 sequences, with about 14% observed a single time. The sequenced sample was PBMCs, obtained from the stem cell graft. The origin of the receptors is a human donor who donated a stem cell graft to a child with Fanconi anemia.

The chain recombines TRBV5-6 with TRBJ2-2; 7 nucleotides match TRBD2. This CDR3 is built from 15 residues. The trim removed 0 bases at V and 5 bases at J, leaving 4 bases unmatched. Germline V gene sequence: CDR1 SGHDT, CDR2 YYEEEE. DNA of the CDR3: TGTGCCAGCAGCTTGGGACTAGCAAAAACCGGGGAGCTGTTTTTT. Encoded protein: CASSLGLAKTGELFF. The whole variable domain, remainder taken from reference TRBV5-6 and TRBJ2-2, is DAGVTQSPTHLIKTRGQQVTLRCSPKSGHDTVSWYQQALGQGPQFIFQYYEEEERQRGNFPDRFSGHQFPNYSSELNVNALLLGDSALYLCASSLGLAKTGELFFGEGSRLTVL.

This clonotype was recorded once. The V gene is TRBV29-1, the J gene TRBJ1-1; D is undetermined. This CDR3 spans 13 amino acids. The V gene's germline CDR1 is SQVTM and CDR2 ANQGSEA. Trimming removed 4 bases at V and 1 base at J, with 10 bases between. CDR3 region: CSVVTGWNTEAFF. CDR3 nucleotides: TGCAGCGTTGTTACGGGGTGGAACACTGAAGCTTTCTTT.

This clonotype was picked up a small number of times. The gene calls are TRBV5-1 and TRBJ1-3; no reliable D call. There are 15 residues in the CDR3. Germline lookup yields CDR1 SGHRS and CDR2 YFSETQ. V was pared by 4 bases and J by 1 base, with 12 bases between. The CDR3 sequence: CASSEGSGSGNTIYF. The CDR3 DNA reads TGCGCCAGCAGCGAGGGTTCGGGTTCTGGAAACACCATATATTTT.

This clonotype was counted many times. V is TRBV11-2 and J is TRBJ2-7, with D possibly being TRBD2 (6 bases). The CDR3 runs 13 residues. V was cut by 5 bases and J by 2 bases, with 10 bases left in between. The germline CDR1 and CDR2 sequences are SGHAT and FQNNGV. The CDR3 loop is CASSPGGTYEQYF. CDR3 DNA sequence: TGTGCCAGCAGCCCTGGGGGGACCTACGAGCAGTACTTC.

This clonotype was counted a few times. This sequence joins TRBV11-2 and TRBJ2-2, with D perhaps matching TRBD1 or TRBD2 (5 bases each). The V and J ends lost 0 bases and 6 bases respectively, with 23 bases between them. The CDR3 is made up of 19 amino acids. Germline V gives CDR1 SGHAT, CDR2 FQNNGV. This chain's CDR3 is CASSLDAIWGRTMAGELFF. The CDR3 DNA reads TGTGCCAGCAGCTTAGATGCGATTTGGGGACGAACAATGGCCGGGGAGCTGTTTTTT.

The CDR3 coding sequence is TGCAGCGTTTGGACGGACCTTAAAAACATTCAGTACTTC. This encodes CSVWTDLKNIQYF. This chain links TRBV29-1 with TRBJ2-4; D not certain. The V gene lost 5 bases and the J gene lost 4 bases, with 12 bases spanning the gap. The CDR3 spans 13 residues. Germline V gives CDR1 SQVTM, CDR2 ANQGSEA.

In this sample, this clonotype turned up many times. V gene TRBV12-3 or TRBV12-4 combines with J gene TRBJ1-1, with a weak D call TRBD1 (6 bases). The V gene lost 4 bases and the J gene lost 4 bases, with 10 bases spanning the gap. The CDR3 is 13 amino acids. The CDR3, as DNA: TGTGCCAGCAGTTACCCGGACAGCACTGAAGCTTTCTTT. It is translated as CASSYPDSTEAFF.

A few counts support this clonotype. The V and J genes are TRBV12-3 or TRBV12-4 and TRBJ1-3; no firm D call. The CDR3 covers 17 residues. Trimming cost V 5 bases and J 4 bases, with 21 bases left between them. CDR3 sequence (DNA): TGTGCCAGCAGTCCCGGTCTTCTTATGACGGGCGGAAACACCATATATTTT. It specifies CASSPGLLMTGGNTIYF.

Many counts were recorded for this clonotype. The J gene is TRBJ2-2, the V gene TRBV20-1, with 7 positions matching TRBD1. CDR3 length equals 16 residues. J gave up 3 bases and V 5 bases, and 12 bases lay outside the gene matches. CDR1 is DFQATT, CDR2 SNEGSKA, per germline (reference sequence). The chain's CDR3 is CSASGPEGADTGELFF. For the CDR3, the DNA is TGCAGTGCTTCCGGTCCCGAGGGGGCGGACACCGGGGAGCTGTTTTTT.

The chain has TRBV7-9 and TRBJ2-5, with 10 bases aligning to TRBD1. After removal of 1 base from V and 5 bases from J, the junction contained 7 bases not matched to a gene. CDR1 is SEHNR, CDR2 FQNEAQ, per germline (reference sequence). The CDR3 consists of 16 residues. This CDR3 is CASSLVPGQGSETQYF. DNA for the CDR3: TGTGCCAGCAGCTTAGTCCCGGGACAGGGGTCGGAGACCCAGTACTTC.

This clonotype was counted a few times. This sequence joins TRBV15 and TRBJ1-1, with D hard to call. Trimming shortened V by 6 bases and J by 10 bases, and 15 bases separated the two germline ends. CDR3 length equals 12 residues. Germline values: CDR1 LNHNV, CDR2 YYDKDF (reference sequence). CDR3 nucleotide sequence: TGTGCCACCAGGCGAGAAGGGTGGGGAGCTTTCTTT. Translated, it gives CATRREGWGAFF. Combining the CDR3 with reference TRBV15 and TRBJ1-1 gives the whole variable domain DAMVIQNPRYQVTQFGKPVTLSCSQTLNHNVMYWYQQKSSQAPKLLFHYYDKDFNNEADTPDNFQSRRPNTSFCFLDIRSPGLGDTAMYLCATRREGWGAFFGQGTRLTVV.

This clonotype was recorded at least ten times. V is TRBV24-1 and J is TRBJ2-2; D unclear. CDR3 length: 16 residues. Per the germline V gene, CDR1 is KGHDR and CDR2 is SFDVKD. The ends were cut back, 2 bases at V and 6 bases at J, with 15 bases in the middle. Written as DNA, the CDR3 is TGTGCCACCAGTGATTCTCGAAACAGTATTCCCGGGGAGCTGTTTTTT. Translating it yields CATSDSRNSIPGELFF.

This clonotype came up many times. V usage is TRBV5-1 and J usage is TRBJ2-1, with TRBD2 matching over 7 bases. The CDR3 extends over 14 amino acids. CDR1 and CDR2 from the germline V gene are SGHRS and YFSETQ. V lost 4 bases and J lost 5; bases outside the gene matches: 6. The CDR3 is CASSTSGTNNEQFF. The CDR3 nucleotides are TGCGCCAGCAGCACGTCCGGGACTAACAATGAGCAGTTCTTC.

The chain employs TRBV4-3 and TRBJ1-6; D is uncertain. The CDR3 is made up of 14 amino acids. Germline V gives CDR1 LGHNA, CDR2 YSLEER. The V end was cut by 0 bases, the J end by 10 bases, with 10 bases between. The CDR3 protein is CASSQERAQSPLHF. CDR3 coding DNA: TGCGCCAGCAGCCAAGAAAGAGCTCAATCACCCCTCCACTTT.

This clonotype was seen many times. V and J are TRBV7-2 and TRBJ2-1, with D uncertain. The ends were cut back, 4 bases at V and 12 bases at J, with 13 bases in the middle. Germline V gives CDR1 SGHTA, CDR2 FQGNSA. CDR3 length equals 12 residues. This chain's CDR3 is CASSSGPTRQFF. The CDR3 nucleotides are TGTGCCAGCAGCTCCGGACCGACGCGGCAGTTCTTC.

This clonotype was seen ten or more times. The genes are TRBV10-1 and TRBJ2-3; unclear D gene. Trimming took off 0 bases at V and 0 bases at J, with 10 bases between the two ends. The CDR3 runs to 16 residues. Germline lookup yields CDR1 WNHNN and CDR2 SYGVQD (reference sequence). The DNA of the CDR3 is TGCGCCAGCAGTGAGTCGTTTACGGCTAGCACAGATACGCAGTATTTT. It translates to CASSESFTASTDTQYF.

Comment on this clonotype: One end of the junction does not line up with germline, which may come from a read error. The J gene is TRBJ2-1, the V gene TRBV7-6, with a tentative D call TRBD2 (6 bases). This CDR3 is built from 12 residues. CDR1 is SGHVS, CDR2 FNYEAQ, per germline. DNA for the CDR3: TGTGCCAGCAGCAAGGACTACGATGAGCAGTTCTTC. Translated: CASSKDYDEQFF.

This chain joins TRBV12-2 and TRBJ1-6; the table gives TRBD1 as D, unverified against the DNA. TRBV12-2 is an annotated pseudogene. There are 20 residues in the CDR3. The CDR3 is CASPLALDSKFVWLGAPLHF. The CDR3 DNA is TGTGCAAGTCCGCTGGCCTTGGACAGCAAATTCGTGTGGTTGGGAGCACCCCTCCACTTT.

This clonotype was observed many times. The genes are TRBV20-1 and TRBJ2-5; 8 bases are shared with TRBD2. The CDR3 extends over 13 amino acids. CDR1 and CDR2 from the germline V gene are DFQATT and SNEGSKA (reference sequence). CDR3 DNA: TGCAGCCTGCCCGGGGGGGCTATGGAGACCCAGTACTTC. It specifies CSLPGGAMETQYF.

The rearrangement uses TRBV28 and TRBJ1-2, with D uncertain. Germline CDR1 reads MDHEN; CDR2 reads SYDVKM. V dropped 6 bases and J dropped 4 bases, with 9 bases sitting between them. CDR3 size: 12 residues. This CDR3 is CASSQFSYGYTF. The CDR3 DNA reads TGTGCCAGCAGCCAGTTCTCCTATGGCTACACCTTC.

There are many counts of this clonotype. J is TRBJ2-7 and V is TRBV10-3, with 9 bases that match TRBD1. V lost 10 bases, J lost 0 bases, and 10 bases stayed unmatched. The CDR3 extends over 15 amino acids. Germline V gene lookup returns CDR1 ENHRY and CDR2 SYGVKD. The CDR3 is CASRTGAYSSYEQYV. DNA for the CDR3: TGTGCCAGCCGGACAGGGGCCTACAGCTCCTACGAGCAGTACGTC.

This clonotype was observed at least ten times. This chain links TRBV5-4 with TRBJ2-1, with D uncertain. V lost 3 bases and J 6 bases, leaving 10 bases between the germline ends. CDR3 length equals 13 residues. Germline-derived CDR1 and CDR2 are SGHNT and YYREEE (reference sequence). The CDR3 is CASSSKVSNEQFF. CDR3 coding DNA: TGTGCCAGCAGCTCCAAAGTATCCAATGAGCAGTTCTTC. The whole variable domain, filled in from reference TRBV5-4 and TRBJ2-1, reads ETGVTQSPTHLIKTRGQQVTLRCSSQSGHNTVSWYQQALGQGPQFIFQYYREEENGRGNFPPRFSGLQFPNYSSELNVNALELDDSALYLCASSSKVSNEQFFGPGTRLTVL.

The J gene is TRBJ2-1, the V gene TRBV7-2; 9 bases are shared with TRBD2. This CDR3 comprises 21 residues. Per the germline V gene, CDR1 is SGHTA and CDR2 is FQGNSA. After removal of 5 bases from V and 1 base from J, the junction contained 21 bases not matched to a gene. The CDR3 is CASSPPYEGGGALLSYNEQFF. In DNA, the CDR3 is TGTGCCAGCAGCCCGCCTTATGAGGGCGGGGGGGCCCTTCTTTCCTACAATGAGCAGTTCTTC.

This clonotype was counted at least ten times. This sequence joins TRBV12-3 or TRBV12-4 and TRBJ2-5; a weak D match, TRBD1 (7 bases). The CDR3 extends over 15 amino acids. Trimming took off 5 bases at V and 4 bases at J, with 17 bases between the two ends. The CDR3 sequence is CASSMGQLGGETQYF. CDR3 DNA sequence: TGTGCCAGCAGTATGGGACAGCTCGGGGGAGAGACCCAGTACTTC.

This clonotype was detected ten times or more. The rearrangement joins TRBV5-1 to TRBJ2-5, with 7 bases lining up with TRBD1. After removal of 3 bases from V and 4 bases from J, the junction contained 3 bases not matched to a gene. Germline CDR1 is SGHRS and CDR2 is YFSETQ. The CDR3 loop spans 13 amino acids. In DNA form, the CDR3 reads TGCGCCAGCAGCTGGGGACAGCCAGAGACCCAGTACTTC. Its translation: CASSWGQPETQYF. The full variable domain, with the rest looked up from reference TRBV5-1 and TRBJ2-5, is KAGVTQTPRYLIKTRGQQVTLSCSPISGHRSVSWYQQTPGQGLQFLFEYFSETQRNKGNFPGRFSGRQFSNSRSEMNVSTLELGDSALYLCASSWGQPETQYFGPGTRLLVL.

J is TRBJ2-2 and V is TRBV5-1; 10 bases agree with TRBD2. The CDR3 has 16 residues. Germline values: CDR1 SGHRS, CDR2 YFSETQ. V trimming: 1 base; J trimming: 2 bases; junction bases outside the gene matches: 2. This CDR3 is CASSLTSGTNTGELFF. The DNA for the CDR3 is TGCGCCAGCAGCTTGACTAGCGGGACTAACACCGGGGAGCTGTTTTTT. The full variable domain, rest sourced from reference TRBV5-1 and TRBJ2-2, is KAGVTQTPRYLIKTRGQQVTLSCSPISGHRSVSWYQQTPGQGLQFLFEYFSETQRNKGNFPGRFSGRQFSNSRSEMNVSTLELGDSALYLCASSLTSGTNTGELFFGEGSRLTVL.

The chain is built from TRBV12-3 or TRBV12-4 and TRBJ2-2, with 7 bases lining up with TRBD1. With V trimmed by 2 bases and J by 6 bases, 6 bases remained unmatched. The CDR3 has 15 amino acids. The CDR3 protein is CASSLHRGGAGELFF. In DNA, the CDR3 is TGTGCCAGCAGTTTACACAGGGGTGGGGCCGGGGAGCTGTTTTTT.

This clonotype was recorded at least ten times. This rearrangement joins TRBV24-1 to TRBJ2-2, with TRBD1 identical over 9 bases. CDR1 and CDR2 from the germline V gene are KGHDR and SFDVKD. The CDR3 length is 16 residues. V shed 3 bases, J shed 7 bases, and the junction held 8 bases outside the gene matches. CDR3 nucleotides: TGTGCCACCAGTGATCCCGGGACAGGGAACGACGGGGAGCTGTTTTTT. Amino acids: CATSDPGTGNDGELFF.